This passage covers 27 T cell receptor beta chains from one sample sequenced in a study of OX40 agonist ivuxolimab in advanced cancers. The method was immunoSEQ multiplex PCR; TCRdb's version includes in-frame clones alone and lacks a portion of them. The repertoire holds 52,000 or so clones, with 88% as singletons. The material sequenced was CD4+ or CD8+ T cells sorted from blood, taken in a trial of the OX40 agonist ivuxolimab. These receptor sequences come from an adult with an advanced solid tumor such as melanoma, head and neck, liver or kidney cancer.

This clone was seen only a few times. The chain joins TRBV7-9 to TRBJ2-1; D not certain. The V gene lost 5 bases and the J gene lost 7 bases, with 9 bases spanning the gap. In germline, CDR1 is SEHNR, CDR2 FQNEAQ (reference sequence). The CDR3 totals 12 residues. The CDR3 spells CASSLLANEQFF. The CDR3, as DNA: TGTGCCAGCAGCCTACTGGCAAATGAGCAGTTCTTC.

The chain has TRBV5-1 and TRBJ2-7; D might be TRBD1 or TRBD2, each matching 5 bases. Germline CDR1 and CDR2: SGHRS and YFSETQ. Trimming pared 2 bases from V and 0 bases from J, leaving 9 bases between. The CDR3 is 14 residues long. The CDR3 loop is CASSFFGGSYEQYF. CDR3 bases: TGCGCCAGCAGCTTTTTTGGGGGCTCCTACGAGCAGTACTTC.

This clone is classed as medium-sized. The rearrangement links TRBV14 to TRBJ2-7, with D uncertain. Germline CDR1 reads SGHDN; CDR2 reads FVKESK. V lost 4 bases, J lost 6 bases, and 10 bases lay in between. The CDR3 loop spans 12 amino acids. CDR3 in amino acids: CASSPGYGEQYF. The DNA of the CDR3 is TGTGCCAGCAGCCCCGGGTATGGCGAGCAGTACTTC.

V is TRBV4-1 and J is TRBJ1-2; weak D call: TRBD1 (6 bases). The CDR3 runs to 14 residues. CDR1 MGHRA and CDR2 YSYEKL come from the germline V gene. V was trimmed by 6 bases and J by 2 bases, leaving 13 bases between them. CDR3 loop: CASSPQGKNYGYTF. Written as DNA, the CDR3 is TGCGCCAGCAGTCCACAGGGAAAGAACTATGGCTACACCTTC.

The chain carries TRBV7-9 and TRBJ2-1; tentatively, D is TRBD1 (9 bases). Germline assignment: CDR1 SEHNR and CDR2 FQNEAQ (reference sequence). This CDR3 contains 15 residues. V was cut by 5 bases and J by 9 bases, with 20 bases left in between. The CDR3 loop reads CASSITGGAGGEQFF. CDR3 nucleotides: TGTGCCAGCAGCATTACAGGGGGCGCGGGAGGTGAGCAGTTCTTC. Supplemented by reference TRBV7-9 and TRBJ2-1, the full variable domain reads DTGVSQNPRHKITKRGQNVTFRCDPISEHNRLYWYRQTLGQGPEFLTYFQNEAQLEKSRLLSDRFSAERPKGSFSTLEIQRTEQGDSAMYLCASSITGGAGGEQFFGPGTRLTVL.

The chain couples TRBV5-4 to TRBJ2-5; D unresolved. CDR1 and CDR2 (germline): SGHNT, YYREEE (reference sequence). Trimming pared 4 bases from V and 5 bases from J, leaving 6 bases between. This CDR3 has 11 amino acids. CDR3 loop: CASSGVETQYF. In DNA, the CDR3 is TGTGCCAGCAGCGGGGTCGAGACCCAGTACTTC.

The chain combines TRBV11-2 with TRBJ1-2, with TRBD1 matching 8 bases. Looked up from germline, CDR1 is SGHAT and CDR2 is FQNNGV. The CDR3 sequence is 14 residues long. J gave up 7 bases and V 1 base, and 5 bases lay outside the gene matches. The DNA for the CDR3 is TGTGCCAGCAGCTTAGTTCAGGGGGCCTTTGGCTACACCTTC. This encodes CASSLVQGAFGYTF.

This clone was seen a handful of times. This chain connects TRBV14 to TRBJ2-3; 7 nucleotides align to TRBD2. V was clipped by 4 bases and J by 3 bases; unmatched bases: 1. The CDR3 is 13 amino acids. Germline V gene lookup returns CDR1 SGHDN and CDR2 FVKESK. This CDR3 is CASSPRGTDTQYF. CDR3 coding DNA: TGTGCCAGCAGCCCGCGGGGGACAGATACGCAGTATTTT.

The CDR3 bases are TGTGCCAGCGCCGAGGGGGGGAACACTGAAGCTTTCTTT. Its translation: CASAEGGNTEAFF. V gene TRBV7-6 combines with J gene TRBJ1-1, with D possibly being TRBD1 (6 bases). There are 13 residues in the CDR3. Per germline, CDR1 SGHVS and CDR2 FNYEAQ. Trimming pared 8 bases from V and 1 base from J, leaving 11 bases between.

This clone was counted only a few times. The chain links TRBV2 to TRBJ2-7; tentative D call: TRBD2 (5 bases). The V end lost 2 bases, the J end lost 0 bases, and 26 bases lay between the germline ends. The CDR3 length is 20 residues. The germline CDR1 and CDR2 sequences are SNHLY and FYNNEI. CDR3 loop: CASSEKGVEGTVVSSYEQYF. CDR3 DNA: TGTGCCAGCAGTGAAAAGGGAGTTGAGGGTACGGTGGTTAGCTCCTACGAGCAGTACTTC.

CDR3 in amino acids: CASITESGELFF. CDR3 nucleotides: TGTGCCAGTATCACGGAGTCCGGGGAGCTGTTTTTT. This rearrangement joins TRBV19 to TRBJ2-2, with D unclear. V lost 7 bases and J 6 bases, leaving 9 bases between the germline ends. The CDR3 is made up of 12 amino acids. Germline CDR1 is LNHDA and CDR2 is SQIVND (reference sequence).

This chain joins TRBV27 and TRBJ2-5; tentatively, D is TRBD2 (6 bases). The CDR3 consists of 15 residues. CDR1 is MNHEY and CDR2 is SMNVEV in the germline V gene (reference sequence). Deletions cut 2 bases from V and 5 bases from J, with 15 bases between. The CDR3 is CASSLGGFGGETQYF. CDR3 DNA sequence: TGTGCCAGCAGTTTAGGCGGTTTTGGGGGGGAGACCCAGTACTTC.

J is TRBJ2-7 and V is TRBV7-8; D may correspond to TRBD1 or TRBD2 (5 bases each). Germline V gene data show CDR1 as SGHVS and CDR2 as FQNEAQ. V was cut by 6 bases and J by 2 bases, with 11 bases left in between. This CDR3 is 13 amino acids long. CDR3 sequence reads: CASSLVGAYEQYV. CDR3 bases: TGTGCCAGCAGTCTCGTGGGGGCCTACGAGCAGTACGTC.

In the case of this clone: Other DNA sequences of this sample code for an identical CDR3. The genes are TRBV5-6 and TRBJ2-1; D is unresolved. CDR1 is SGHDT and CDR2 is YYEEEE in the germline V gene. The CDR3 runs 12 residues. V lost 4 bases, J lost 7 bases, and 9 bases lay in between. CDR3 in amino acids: CASSLLENEQFF. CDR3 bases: TGTGCCAGCAGCCTTCTGGAAAATGAGCAGTTCTTC.

CDR3 region: CASSLRVDTQYF. In DNA, the CDR3 is TGTGCCAGCAGCTTAAGGGTCGATACGCAGTATTTT. J is TRBJ2-3 and V is TRBV11-2, with D uncertain. Deletions cut 2 bases from V and 6 bases from J, with 6 bases between. CDR3 length: 12 residues. CDR1 and CDR2 (germline): SGHAT, FQNNGV.

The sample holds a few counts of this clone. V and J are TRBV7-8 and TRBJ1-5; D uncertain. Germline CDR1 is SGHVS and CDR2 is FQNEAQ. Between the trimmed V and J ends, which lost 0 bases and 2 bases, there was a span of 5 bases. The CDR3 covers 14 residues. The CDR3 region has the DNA TGTGCCAGCAGCTTAGCGTTGGGCAATCAGCCCCAGCATTTT. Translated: CASSLALGNQPQHF.

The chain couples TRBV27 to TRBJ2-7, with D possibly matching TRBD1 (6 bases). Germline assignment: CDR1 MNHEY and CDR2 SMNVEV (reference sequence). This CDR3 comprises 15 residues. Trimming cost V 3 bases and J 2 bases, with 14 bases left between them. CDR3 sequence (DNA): TGTGCCAGCAGTTTGGGGGCTGGGACAACCTACGAGCAGTACTTC. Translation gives CASSLGAGTTYEQYF.

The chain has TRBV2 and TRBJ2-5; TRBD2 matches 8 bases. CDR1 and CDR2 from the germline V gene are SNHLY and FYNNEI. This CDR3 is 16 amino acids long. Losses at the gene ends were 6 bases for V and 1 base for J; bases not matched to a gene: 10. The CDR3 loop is CASRYPGLVTQETQYF. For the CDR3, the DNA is TGTGCCAGCAGGTACCCGGGACTAGTCACCCAAGAGACCCAGTACTTC.

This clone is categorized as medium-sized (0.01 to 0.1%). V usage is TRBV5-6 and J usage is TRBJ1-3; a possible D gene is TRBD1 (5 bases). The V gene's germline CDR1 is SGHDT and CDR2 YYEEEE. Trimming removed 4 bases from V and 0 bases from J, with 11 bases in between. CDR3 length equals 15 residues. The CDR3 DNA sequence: TGTGCCAGCAGCCAGGGACCGAACTCTGGAAACACCATATATTTT. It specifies CASSQGPNSGNTIYF.

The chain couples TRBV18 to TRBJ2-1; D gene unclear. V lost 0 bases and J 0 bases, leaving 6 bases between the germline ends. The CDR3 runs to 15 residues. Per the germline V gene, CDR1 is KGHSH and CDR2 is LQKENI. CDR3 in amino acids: CASSPPDNSYNEQFF. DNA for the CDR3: TGTGCCAGCTCACCACCCGACAACTCCTACAATGAGCAGTTCTTC.

The CDR3 sequence is CASSPGLAAYEQYF. Written as DNA, the CDR3 is TGTGCCAGCAGTCCCGGACTAGCGGCCTACGAGCAGTACTTC. The chain uses TRBV28 and TRBJ2-7, with 10 bases aligning to TRBD2. Germline V gene lookup returns CDR1 MDHEN and CDR2 SYDVKM. This CDR3 has 14 amino acids. V trimming: 5 bases; J trimming: 2 bases; junction bases outside the gene matches: 3.

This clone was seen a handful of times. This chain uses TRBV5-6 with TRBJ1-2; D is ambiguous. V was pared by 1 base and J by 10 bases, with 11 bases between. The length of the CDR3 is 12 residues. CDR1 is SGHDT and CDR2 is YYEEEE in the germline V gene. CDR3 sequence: CASSLWAGDYTF. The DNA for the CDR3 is TGTGCCAGCAGCTTGTGGGCAGGAGACTACACCTTC.

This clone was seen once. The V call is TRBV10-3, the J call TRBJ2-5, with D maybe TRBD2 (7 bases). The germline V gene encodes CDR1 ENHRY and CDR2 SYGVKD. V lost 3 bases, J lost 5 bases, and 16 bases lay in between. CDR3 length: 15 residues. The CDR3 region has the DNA TGTGCCATCAGTGATAATGCGGGGGCGCATGAGACCCAGTACTTC. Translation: CAISDNAGAHETQYF.

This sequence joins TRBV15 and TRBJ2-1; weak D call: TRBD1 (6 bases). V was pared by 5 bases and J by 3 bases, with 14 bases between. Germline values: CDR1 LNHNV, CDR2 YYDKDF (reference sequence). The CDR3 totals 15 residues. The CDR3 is CATSYPPRGYNEQFF. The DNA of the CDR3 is TGTGCCACCAGCTACCCTCCCAGGGGCTACAATGAGCAGTTCTTC.

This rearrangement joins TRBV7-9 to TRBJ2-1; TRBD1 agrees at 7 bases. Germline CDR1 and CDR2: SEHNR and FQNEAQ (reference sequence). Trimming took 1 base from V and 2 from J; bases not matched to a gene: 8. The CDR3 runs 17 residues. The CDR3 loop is CASSLGARQGPYNEQFF. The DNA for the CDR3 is TGTGCCAGCAGCTTAGGAGCCCGACAGGGACCCTACAATGAGCAGTTCTTC.

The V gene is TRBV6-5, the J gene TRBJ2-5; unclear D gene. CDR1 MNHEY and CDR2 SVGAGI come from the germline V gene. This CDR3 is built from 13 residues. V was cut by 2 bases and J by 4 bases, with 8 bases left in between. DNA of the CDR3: TGTGCCAGCAGTTACCTCGTGTCAGAGACCCAGTACTTC. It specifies CASSYLVSETQYF.

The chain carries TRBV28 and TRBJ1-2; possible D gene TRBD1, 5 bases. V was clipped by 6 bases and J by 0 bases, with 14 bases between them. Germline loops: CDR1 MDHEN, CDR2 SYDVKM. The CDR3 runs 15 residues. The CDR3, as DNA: TGTGCCAGCAGATGGGACCTGACTACTAACTATGGCTACACCTTC. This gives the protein CASRWDLTTNYGYTF.